The 28 T cell receptor beta chains in this list originate from one sample, sequenced in a study of beta chain features in type 1 diabetes. Study results and limitations: Moderate but significant shortening of TCRB CDR3s was recorded in all four CD4+ subsets from Type 1 diabetes patients.

Antigen specificity for these receptors is unknown. As every portion of the isolated RNA was reverse transcribed, the sequencing read expressed TCRB transcripts. The method was immunoSEQ multiplex PCR; TCRdb's version includes in-frame clones alone and lacks a portion of them. This sample carries some 140,000 clones, around 9% of them seen once, and the ten largest clones take approximately 0.7%. Sequencing input: central memory CD4+ T cells from blood. The origin of the receptors is a man aged 25 to 40 with type 1 diabetes.

The genes are TRBV4-2 and TRBJ2-1; TRBD2 aligns across 7 bases. The V gene end was trimmed by 5 bases and the J gene end by 4 bases; junction bases not matched to a gene: 11. CDR3 length: 16 residues. Germline V gene data show CDR1 as LGHNA and CDR2 as YNFKEQ. Here the CDR3 reads CASSTTSLAVYNEQFF. For the CDR3, the DNA is TGTGCCAGCAGCACAACGTCTCTAGCGGTTTACAATGAGCAGTTCTTC.

This clone was seen a few times. This chain links TRBV29-1 with TRBJ1-1; 7 bases match TRBD1. Germline V gene lookup returns CDR1 SQVTM and CDR2 ANQGSEA. V lost 7 bases, J lost 2 bases, and 10 bases stayed unmatched. This CDR3 contains 14 residues. CDR3 protein: CSADRDVGNTEAFF. The CDR3 coding sequence is TGCAGCGCAGACAGGGACGTAGGTAACACTGAAGCTTTCTTT.

The V call is TRBV7-8, the J call TRBJ2-3, with TRBD2 matching over 12 bases. The CDR3 runs to 16 residues. J gave up 5 bases and V 0 bases, and 3 bases lay outside the gene matches. The germline V gene has CDR1 SGHVS and CDR2 FQNEAQ. DNA of the CDR3: TGTGCCAGCAGCTTAGCCCTAGCGGGGGGGGAAGATACGCAGTATTTT. It translates to CASSLALAGGEDTQYF.

This clone was seen more than once but under ten times. The gene calls are TRBV7-2 and TRBJ2-3; 8 bases line up with TRBD2. The CDR3 has 15 amino acids. The germline CDR1 and CDR2 sequences are SGHTA and FQGNSA. The junction had 5 bases not matched to a gene; V was cut back by 3 bases and J by 3 bases. For the CDR3, the DNA is TGTGCCAGCAGCTTTCGAATAGCGGGGACAGATACGCAGTATTTT. Amino acid sequence: CASSFRIAGTDTQYF. The complete variable domain, with remaining parts taken from reference TRBV7-2 and TRBJ2-3, reads GAGVSQSPSNKVTEKGKDVELRCDPISGHTALYWYRQSLGQGLEFLIYFQGNSAPDKSGLPSDRFSAERTGGSVSTLTIQRTQQEDSAVYLCASSFRIAGTDTQYFGPGTRLTVL.

There are a few counts of this clone. The chain uses TRBV18 and TRBJ1-1; a weak D match, TRBD1 (6 bases). The CDR3 is 15 residues long. Germline assignment: CDR1 KGHSH and CDR2 LQKENI. The V end lost 6 bases, the J end lost 0 bases, and 14 bases lay between the germline ends. CDR3 nucleotides: TGTGCCAGCTCCTATGGACAGACCATGAACACTGAAGCTTTCTTT. It specifies CASSYGQTMNTEAFF.

This rearrangement joins TRBV5-4 to TRBJ2-1; D not certain. Germline CDR1 reads SGHNT; CDR2 reads YYREEE (reference sequence). The CDR3 extends over 15 amino acids. V lost 0 bases, J lost 9 bases, and 16 bases lay in between. CDR3 residues: CASSLDGLAYREQFF. The CDR3 region has the DNA TGTGCCAGCAGCTTGGATGGTTTAGCCTATCGTGAGCAGTTCTTC.

This clone was counted between two and nine times. The chain uses TRBV6-4 and TRBJ2-7; 8 bases fit TRBD1. The V gene end was trimmed by 8 bases and the J gene end by 5 bases; junction bases not matched to a gene: 14. CDR1 MRHNA and CDR2 SNTAGT come from the germline V gene. The CDR3 contains 15 residues. The CDR3 bases are TGTGCCAGCCCCGACGGTGCGGACAGGGTCCACGAGCAGTACTTC. Protein product: CASPDGADRVHEQYF.

There are a few counts of this clone. The genes are TRBV7-2 and TRBJ2-5, with TRBD2 matching 8 bases. This CDR3 has 16 amino acids. V gave up 4 bases and J gave up 5 bases; unmatched junction bases: 12. Germline lookup yields CDR1 SGHTA and CDR2 FQGNSA. CDR3 sequence reads: CASSSSGGLLMETQYF. CDR3 bases: TGTGCCAGCAGCTCCTCGGGGGGGCTATTAATGGAGACCCAGTACTTC.

This chain connects TRBV7-9 to TRBJ2-5; 8 bases agree with TRBD1. Germline values: CDR1 SEHNR, CDR2 FQNEAQ (reference sequence). Trimming at V came to 5 bases and at J to 4 bases, leaving 9 bases not matched to a gene. This CDR3 region has 15 residues. CDR3 residues: CASSHASDRVETQYF. The CDR3 DNA sequence: TGTGCCAGCAGCCACGCCTCGGACAGGGTAGAGACCCAGTACTTC.

The table lists this clone with a few counts. The rearrangement joins TRBV2 to TRBJ2-4, with D perhaps TRBD1 (7 bases). The V end was cut by 10 bases, the J end by 7 bases, with 11 bases between. CDR1 is SNHLY and CDR2 is FYNNEI in the germline V gene. The CDR3 is 11 residues long. This CDR3 is CATQGGNIQYF. CDR3 DNA: TGTGCCACCCAGGGGGGTAACATTCAGTACTTC.

This clone was counted a few times. The rearrangement uses TRBV30 and TRBJ1-6; possibly TRBD1 for D (5 bases). This CDR3 contains 13 residues. V lost 8 bases and J lost 2, with 10 bases in between. Germline-derived CDR1 and CDR2 are GTSNPN and SVGIG (reference sequence). In DNA, the CDR3 is TGTGCCACCTCGACAGCCTATAATTCACCCCTCCACTTT. This sequence encodes CATSTAYNSPLHF.

This clone was counted a single time. The DNA of the CDR3 is TGTGCCAGCAGCGTAGAAGGACTAGCGGGGACCGGGGAGCTGTTTTTT. Protein: CASSVEGLAGTGELFF. The chain links TRBV9 to TRBJ2-2; the match to TRBD2 covers 12 bases. The V gene's germline CDR1 is SGDLS and CDR2 YYNGEE. Trimming at V came to 0 bases and at J to 5 bases, leaving 2 bases not matched to a gene. CDR3 length: 16 residues.

For the CDR3, the DNA is TGCGCCAGCAGCCAAGAAAGGGAGGGCGGATCAAATTCACCCCTCCACTTT. This sequence encodes CASSQEREGGSNSPLHF. The chain carries TRBV4-3 and TRBJ1-6; D unresolved. The V and J ends lost 0 bases and 7 bases respectively, with 16 bases between them. The germline V gene has CDR1 LGHNA and CDR2 YSLEER. The length of the CDR3 is 17 residues.

This clone was recorded a few times. Different DNA sequences within this sample yield the same CDR3. CDR3 protein: CASSLVSGSYNEQFF. The CDR3 DNA reads TGTGCCAGCAGCTTAGTTAGCGGCTCCTACAATGAGCAGTTCTTC. The rearrangement uses TRBV11-2 and TRBJ2-1, with D perhaps matching TRBD2 (6 bases). V dropped 1 base and J dropped 0 bases, with 7 bases sitting between them. CDR1 and CDR2 from the germline V gene are SGHAT and FQNNGV. The CDR3 consists of 15 residues.

Only a few counts were recorded for this clone. The chain is built from TRBV5-1 and TRBJ2-3, with TRBD2 identical over 9 bases. Germline trimming cut 0 bases from V and 7 bases from J; bases unmatched to any gene: 9. CDR3 size: 16 residues. Germline V gene data show CDR1 as SGHRS and CDR2 as YFSETQ. Here the CDR3 reads CASSLEGASGVNTQYF. CDR3 DNA: TGCGCCAGCAGCTTGGAGGGGGCTAGCGGGGTAAATACGCAGTATTTT.

The genes are TRBV6-1 and TRBJ2-5, with 8 bases identical to TRBD2. The CDR3 spans 13 residues. Germline loops: CDR1 MNHNS, CDR2 SASEGT. After removal of 7 bases from V and 7 bases from J, the junction contained 8 bases not matched to a gene. Here the CDR3 DNA reads TGTGCCAGCAAGGGACTAGATAGGGCGACCCAGTACTTC. This gives the protein CASKGLDRATQYF.

The table lists this clone with a few counts. The V gene is TRBV29-1, the J gene TRBJ2-5; 7 bases map to TRBD2. The germline V gene encodes CDR1 SQVTM and CDR2 ANQGSEA. The CDR3 length is 12 residues. Unmatched junction bases numbered 6, after V lost 5 bases and J lost 6 bases. The CDR3 is CSVSREVKTQYF. CDR3 in DNA: TGCAGCGTTAGCCGGGAGGTTAAGACCCAGTACTTC. Drawing the rest from reference TRBV29-1 and TRBJ2-5, the complete variable domain is SAVISQKPSRDICQRGTSLTIQCQVDSQVTMMFWYRQQPGQSLTLIATANQGSEATYESGFVIDKFPISRPNLTFSTLTVSNMSPEDSSIYLCSVSREVKTQYFGPGTRLLVL.

This clone was counted a few times. The V gene is TRBV23-1, the J gene TRBJ2-2, with TRBD1 matching 9 bases. TRBV23-1 counts as an open reading frame of uncertain function. V shed 7 bases and J 7 bases; nucleotides not matched to a gene: 16. The length of the CDR3 is 17 residues. CDR3 loop: CASIRNRQGEDVGELFF. CDR3 DNA: TGCGCCAGCATCCGAAACCGACAGGGGGAAGATGTCGGGGAGCTGTTTTTT.

The chain carries TRBV5-6 and TRBJ2-5, with 7 bases that match TRBD1. This CDR3 contains 16 residues. Germline V gene data show CDR1 as SGHDT and CDR2 as YYEEEE. V gave up 1 base and J gave up 3 bases; unmatched junction bases: 9. CDR3 protein: CASSLLLQGLEETQYF. The CDR3 coding sequence is TGTGCCAGCAGCTTGTTGCTACAGGGGCTGGAAGAGACCCAGTACTTC.

This clone was counted a few times. The J gene is TRBJ1-3, the V gene TRBV4-3; no firm D call. Per germline, CDR1 LGHNA and CDR2 YSLEER. CDR3 length: 18 residues. Trimming pared 0 bases from V and 0 bases from J, leaving 15 bases between. The CDR3 nucleotides read TGCGCCAGCAGCCAAGAAAGTCTTATCAGTAACTCTGGAAACACCATATATTTT. Protein sequence: CASSQESLISNSGNTIYF.

This clone was seen more than once but under ten times. V usage is TRBV11-2 and J usage is TRBJ2-2, with TRBD2 identical over 8 bases. J was trimmed by 4 bases and V by 2 bases; bases with no gene match: 0. The CDR3 consists of 14 residues. Germline V lookup: CDR1 SGHAT, CDR2 FQNNGV. CDR3 nucleotides: TGTGCCAGCAGCTTACGGGGGGGCACCGGGGAGCTGTTTTTT. It translates to CASSLRGGTGELFF.

Concerning this clone itself: At one end, the junction sequence differs from germline, possibly due to a read error. This sequence joins TRBV5-4 and TRBJ2-7; 9 bases agree with TRBD1. The CDR3 spans 17 residues. Looked up from germline, CDR1 is SGHNT and CDR2 is YYREEE (reference sequence). CDR3 region: CASSPEVGQGGPYEQYF. CDR3 DNA sequence: TGCGCCAGCAGCCCCGAAGTGGGACAGGGAGGACCCTACGAGCAGTACTTC.

This clone was counted a few times. The chain joins TRBV15 to TRBJ1-1; 7 bases agree with TRBD1. V dropped 1 base and J dropped 0; count of bases not matched to a gene: 2. In germline, CDR1 is LNHNV, CDR2 YYDKDF (reference sequence). This CDR3 has 15 residues. The CDR3 nucleotides are TGTGCCACCAGCAGAGGCGACAGGGTGAACACTGAAGCTTTCTTT. Its protein is CATSRGDRVNTEAFF.

In this sample, this clone turned up a few times. The chain is built from TRBV9 and TRBJ2-3; a possible D gene is TRBD2 (6 bases). V was trimmed by 0 bases and J by 0 bases, leaving 14 bases between them. The CDR3 is made up of 17 amino acids. From germline, CDR1 is SGDLS and CDR2 YYNGEE. The CDR3 bases are TGTGCCAGCAGCGTAGCCGCGGGGCCCTACAGCACAGATACGCAGTATTTT. It yields the protein CASSVAAGPYSTDTQYF.

This clone came up a few times. V and J are TRBV2 and TRBJ2-5, with D maybe TRBD2 (6 bases). There are 15 residues in the CDR3. Germline V gene data show CDR1 as SNHLY and CDR2 as FYNNEI. Trimming stripped 6 bases from V and 1 base from J, with 15 bases between. As DNA, the CDR3 is TGTGCCAGCAGATGGGGGGTAGGGGCCCAAGAGACCCAGTACTTC. Encoded protein: CASRWGVGAQETQYF.

V usage is TRBV7-2 and J usage is TRBJ2-5; D gene unclear. Trimming left V 4 bases short and J 7 bases short, with 16 bases between. Germline V gene lookup returns CDR1 SGHTA and CDR2 FQGNSA. This CDR3 has 14 residues. The chain's CDR3 is CASSSSEALGTQYF. The CDR3 nucleotides are TGTGCCAGCAGCTCCTCTGAGGCCCTGGGGACCCAGTACTTC.

This clone has only a few counts. The chain recombines TRBV7-9 with TRBJ1-1; possibly TRBD1 for D (6 bases). The CDR3 contains 12 residues. Germline V gene sequence: CDR1 SEHNR, CDR2 FQNEAQ (reference sequence). The V gene lost 2 bases and the J gene lost 11 bases, with 12 bases spanning the gap. The DNA for the CDR3 is TGTGCCAGCAGCTTAAACGCAGGGGTGGCTTTCTTT. This codes for CASSLNAGVAFF.

As regards this clone: The sample has other DNA sequences that encode this CDR3 too. The chain recombines TRBV6-5 with TRBJ1-1; perhaps TRBD1 as D (5 bases). CDR3 length: 14 residues. The germline V gene has CDR1 MNHEY and CDR2 SVGAGI. V lost 2 bases and J lost 2, with 9 bases in between. DNA for the CDR3: TGTGCCAGCAGTTACGACAGCCTTAACACTGAAGCTTTCTTT. Translation gives CASSYDSLNTEAFF.